This paragraph covers one TCR beta chain sequence. The data were produced by immunoSEQ multiplex PCR, yet TCRdb's version contains in-frame clones alone and is incomplete. The sample lists roughly 160,000 clones, about 90% occurring once. The data originate from a study of control samples from healthy donors and cancer patients. Germline V gene lookup returns CDR1 SGHRS and CDR2 YFSETQ. V lost 4 bases and J 1 base, leaving 8 bases between the germline ends. The CDR3 extends over 13 amino acids. This TCR derives from a woman in her 30s in good health. The chain uses TRBV5-1 and TRBJ1-1; D ambiguous. The sample was blood. The CDR3 region is CASSPASNTEAFF. The CDR3 region has the DNA TGCGCCAGCAGCCCTGCGTCGAACACTGAAGCTTTCTTT.